The source of this T cell receptor beta chain is a study of blood T cell repertoires in COVID-19 (TCRdb year 2020). Concerning the study at large: The collaborator samples originated in the United States, Italy and Spain and spanned the acute and convalescent phases of COVID-19. The prospective study material was composed of cDNA or gDNA derived from T cells, B-cell-depleted T cells, or PBMCs. The dataset comprised deeply sampled blood TCRbeta repertoires from subjects exposed to, actively infected with, or recovered from COVID-19. The repertoires were made available in a free public database intended to serve as a resource for research on the immune response to SARS-CoV-2. The samples were drawn from the first 160 participants of the ongoing ImmuneRACE study and from 1,200 or so subjects provided by 6 global collaborators. Sample metadata almost always included a de-identified subject ID, COVID-19 status, age in years and sex. Where HLA class I and class II types were available, the types were taken from metadata supplied by the sample provider, not from assay-based typing. The investigation overall reported the following: The quantity of clinical and demographic metadata differed by source and by participant and was supplied without curation.

The CDR3 has 16 amino acids, counting the end cysteine and phenylalanine. Left in the record is the CDR3 DNA by itself, 48 bases read in frame from the first base. Here V drops 5 bases and J drops 2 bases, and the junction holds 7 bases not matched to any gene. Reading the germline V gene gives CDR1 SGHTA and CDR2 FQGTGA. In regard to this clone: There is no known antigen for this receptor. Per-base qualities were not stored, and no clone one base away is much larger.

Each collaborating institution followed its own protocols to collect whole blood in K2EDTA tubes. For TCRbeta analysis, collaborators shipped samples in one of three forms: frozen whole blood, isolated PBMCs, or DNA extracted from either of those sample types. TCRbeta CDR3 regions were amplified from genomic DNA using the immunoSEQ Assay, a bias-controlled multiplex PCR. As for the original processing: The number of nucleated cells in each sample was estimated by amplification of reference gene primers within the assay. To quantify the absolute abundance of each unique TCRbeta CDR3 rearrangement, sequence reads were collapsed and filtered. For each sample, productive Simpson clonality was calculated as the square root of Simpson's diversity index across productive rearrangements. Drawn from immuneACCESS, this table holds only the in-frame rearrangements with V and J called that TCRdb kept. Clones are partly lost; checked studies trace under half to an unresolved V gene and leave the rest unexplained. V and J calls and clone size follow that table, whereas D and trimming were derived from the DNA. The sample table lists 250,000 to 350,000 clones, about nine tenths of them with a count of one. The ten largest clones represent under 15% of the sample.

The sequenced sample consisted of peripheral blood. The chain is assembled from TRBV7-3 and TRBJ1-5; 9 central bases correspond to TRBD1. This TCR came from a woman aged 60 to 75 with acute or convalescent COVID-19. The CDR3 reads as follows: CASSPRGQGGNQPQHF. Here is the DNA: TGTGCCAGCAGCCCTAGGGGACAGGGAGGCAATCAGCCCCAGCATTTT.